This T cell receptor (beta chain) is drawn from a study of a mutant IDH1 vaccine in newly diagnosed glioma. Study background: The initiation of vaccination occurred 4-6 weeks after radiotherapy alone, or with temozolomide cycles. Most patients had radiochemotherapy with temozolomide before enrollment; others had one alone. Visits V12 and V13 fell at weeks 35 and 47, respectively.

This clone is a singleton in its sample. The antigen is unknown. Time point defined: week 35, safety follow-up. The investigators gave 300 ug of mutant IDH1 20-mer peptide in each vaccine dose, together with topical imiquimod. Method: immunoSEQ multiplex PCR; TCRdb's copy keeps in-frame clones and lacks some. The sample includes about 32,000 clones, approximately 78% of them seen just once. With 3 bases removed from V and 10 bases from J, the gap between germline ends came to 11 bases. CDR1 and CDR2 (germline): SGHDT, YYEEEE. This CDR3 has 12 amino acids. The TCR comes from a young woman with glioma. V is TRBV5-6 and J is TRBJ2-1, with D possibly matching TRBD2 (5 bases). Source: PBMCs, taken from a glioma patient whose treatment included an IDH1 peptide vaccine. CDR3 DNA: TGTGCCAGCAGCTCGGAGGTAGGGGAGCAGTTCTTC. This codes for CASSSEVGEQFF.